This T cell receptor (beta chain) was captured in a study of graft-versus-host responses after intestinal transplantation (TCRdb year 2021). In the study overall: Recipients received multivisceral, liver-intestinal, or isolated intestinal transplants. Every recipient was given anti-thymocyte globulin induction, followed by about three years of maintenance tacrolimus and steroids. Graft-versus-host and host-versus-graft alloreactive T cell clones were tracked in the graft, circulation and bone marrow after intestinal transplantation using bulk TCR-beta CDR3 sequencing. Alloreactive clones were identified by sequencing pre-transplant mixed lymphocyte reaction products and comparing them with unstimulated pre-transplant donor and recipient T cells. A cohort of fewer than 25 intestinal transplant recipients, including one retransplant, was enrolled, and a few patients lacking pretransplant specimens were excluded. A peak of at least 4% donor T cells among recipient peripheral blood mononuclear cells was the definition used for donor T cell macrochimerism. Instead of going to the commercial service, samples from a few later patients were sequenced in-house on an Illumina MiSeq and processed with MiXCR. What the study reported, not specific to this receptor: In the allografts of patients with donor T cell macrochimerism, GvH to HvG T cell clonal ratios were high. The conclusions were limited by the relatively low number and heterogeneity of the intestinal transplant patients. Early after transplant, peak levels of circulating GvH clones were associated with declines in HvG clones. GvH clones were found in recipient bone marrow, and some of the GvH clones appeared earlier in ileal mucosa or blood, which is consistent with an intestinal mucosal origin.

Library preparation employed the immunoSEQ multiplex PCR assay. High-throughput TCR-beta CDR3 sequencing of genomic DNA from most patients was performed by Adaptive Biotechnologies. The original pipeline was this. Adaptive's ImmunoSEQ software supplied the TCR sequencing data for around 19 patients, while MiXCR and VDJtools were used to process a few other patients. CDR3 nucleotide sequences shared by donor and recipient were removed because the origin of these sequences could not be assigned. Alloreactive clones required at least 2-fold expansion over unstimulated cells and minimum CFSE-low frequency of 0.002% (template counts) or 0.001% (read counts). Mappable clones were those detected in sequenced pre-transplant spleen, lymph node, or MLR CFSE-low populations of the donor or recipient. The cumulative frequency of alloreactive clones was calculated as a percentage of all sequences, weighted by copy number. TCRdb mirrors the immuneACCESS table, restricted to in-frame sequences. Some clones are absent from its copies; in checked studies, under half trace to an unresolved V gene, and the reason for the others is unknown. That table is the source of V, J and clone size, and D and trimming were worked out from the DNA. The sample records about 15,000 clones, less than 80% of which are singletons. The top ten clonotypes cover 7% to 9% of the sample.

For this clone: Its antigen target is currently unknown. No qualities accompany the bases; no much larger clone lies one base away.

Compared with germline, V lacks 3 bases and J lacks 4 bases; bases without a gene match: 13. The germline V gene (reference sequence) supplies CDR1 LNHDA and CDR2 SQIVND. From the cysteine through the phenylalanine, the CDR3 covers 18 amino acids. Only the CDR3 DNA is retained, 54 bases long and in frame from the first base. Dithiothreitol, EDTA incubations and collagenase D digestion were used to isolate intraepithelial and lamina propria lymphocytes from graft specimens. Bulk TCR-beta sequencing was performed on serial intestinal graft biopsy specimens collected as late as 600 days after transplant.

The chain is assembled from TRBV19 and TRBJ2-2; 8 bases in the junction line up with TRBD1. The sample consisted of ileum tissue, taken 650 to 700 days after intestinal transplantation. The source is a human patient who received an intestinal transplant, so some T cells may come from the graft donor. The nucleotides read TGTGCCAGTAGTATTGAGTTGGGACAGGATGTGGCCACCGGGGAGCTGTTTTTT. This is translated as CASSIELGQDVATGELFF.